Below are 11 T cell receptor beta chains sequenced from a single sample in a study of T cells in women clearing cervical HPV infection. TCRdb keeps only in-frame clones here, not all; method: immunoSEQ multiplex PCR. The ten top clones account for under 3.5%, within a sample of tens of thousands of clones. Sequenced material: blood buffy coat. These receptors came from a woman between 18 and 69 years old with a cervical HPV16 infection that either progressed to CIN3+ or cleared (not recorded which).

Partial CDR3 DNA: TGTGCCAGCAGTTTACAGGGTCGGATCGGA. Amino acid sequence: CASSLQGRIG. The CDR3 as a whole reads CASSLQGRIGAFF. This chain connects TRBV5-5 to TRBJ1-1, with D tentatively TRBD1 (6 bases). Sequencing ends 3 residues short of the CDR3 end; the germline J gene provides the rest. CDR3 size: 13 residues. Per germline, CDR1 SGHKS and CDR2 YYEKEE (reference sequence).

In regard to this clone: Read sequence stops 3 residues before the CDR3 end, and the germline J gene provides the missing end. The V gene is TRBV28, the J gene TRBJ2-1; 10 bases map to TRBD2. Per the germline V gene, CDR1 is MDHEN and CDR2 is SYDVKM. The CDR3 is 16 residues long. V lost 4 bases to trimming and J lost 0 bases; unmatched junction nucleotides: 3. The CDR3 protein is CASSSSGGISYNEQFF. The CDR3 bases that were read are TGTGCCAGCAGTTCTAGCGGGGGCATCTCCTACAATGAG.

As for this clone: The CDR3 end falls 3 residues outside the read, so it is completed with the germline J gene. The rearrangement joins TRBV20-1 to TRBJ1-2; D call uncertain. The CDR3 loop spans 12 amino acids. Germline values: CDR1 DFQATT, CDR2 SNEGSKA (reference sequence). The CDR3 DNA, read in part, is TGCAGTGCTACTCCACCTCGGGTGGGC. Its protein product is CSATPPRVG. The complete CDR3 sequence is CSATPPRVGYTF.

To note about this clone: The read finishes 3 residues shy of the CDR3 end, and the germline J gene is used to complete it. This chain joins TRBV5-1 and TRBJ2-3; 8 bases agree with TRBD1. Germline V gene data show CDR1 as SGHRS and CDR2 as YFSETQ. The CDR3 spans 15 residues. With V trimmed by 4 bases and J by 2 bases, 6 bases remained unmatched. CDR3 bases read: TGCGCCAGCAGCCTAAGGACAGGGAACACAGATACG. It encodes CASSLRTGNTDT. From start to end, the CDR3 is CASSLRTGNTDTQYF.

Regarding this clone: The CDR3 end falls 3 residues outside the read, so it is completed with the germline J gene. V usage is TRBV20-1 and J usage is TRBJ1-1; 7 bases match TRBD1. The CDR3 covers 14 residues. Losses at the gene ends were 6 bases for V and 3 bases for J; bases not matched to a gene: 10. Germline loops: CDR1 DFQATT, CDR2 SNEGSKA (reference sequence). The DNA read from the CDR3 is TGCAGTGCGGCTACAGGGGTGGGGGACACTGAA. Translation gives CSAATGVGDTE. The full CDR3 sequence reads CSAATGVGDTEAFF.

Concerning this clone itself: Coverage ceases 3 residues before the CDR3 finishes, and the germline J gene fills in the end. The V gene is TRBV19, the J gene TRBJ2-5; 8 bases are a match to TRBD1. V lost 3 bases, J lost 0 bases, and 3 bases stayed unmatched. The germline gives CDR1 LNHDA, CDR2 SQIVND (reference sequence). The CDR3 loop spans 15 amino acids. CDR3 bases read: TGTGCCAGTAGTATCCGGGACAGGTACCAAGAGACC. It is translated as CASSIRDRYQET. The full CDR3 protein is CASSIRDRYQETQYF.

Note on this clone: The read is 3 residues too short to cover the CDR3 end, so that end is filled in from the germline J gene. V and J are TRBV30 and TRBJ1-1; D gene uncertain. This CDR3 has 13 residues. CDR1 and CDR2 (germline): GTSNPN, SVGIG (reference sequence). CDR3 sequence reads: CAWTSGRDETAFF. The covered CDR3 bases are TGTGCCTGGACTAGCGGGAGGGATGAGACA.

Comments on this clone: The read ends 3 residues early relative to the CDR3; the germline J gene fills the gap. The chain uses TRBV19 and TRBJ2-3; 9 bases match TRBD2. Germline V gene sequence: CDR1 LNHDA, CDR2 SQIVND (reference sequence). The CDR3 has 13 amino acids. Unmatched junction bases numbered 2, after V lost 6 bases and J lost 4 bases. The part of the CDR3 DNA that was read is TGTGCCAGTAGCGGCGGGGGGGCAGATACG. Translating it yields CASSGGGADT. The entire CDR3 protein reads CASSGGGADTQYF.

Partial CDR3 DNA: TGTGCCAGCAGGCGGGCATTAACAGGGCGTTATGGC. Its translation is CASRRALTGRYG. In full, the CDR3 is CASRRALTGRYGYTF. The chain is built from TRBV6-2 or TRBV6-3 and TRBJ1-2, with D tentatively TRBD1 (6 bases). From the germline J gene comes the end of the CDR3, since the read stops 3 residues before it. The CDR3 totals 15 residues. Germline CDR1 and CDR2: MNHEY and SVGEGT. Trimming pared 6 bases from V and 5 bases from J, leaving 19 bases between.

The DNA read from the CDR3 is TGCAGTGCTAGAGATATTAGCGGGAGCTCCTACAATGAG. Translated, it gives CSARDISGSSYNE. Given in full, the CDR3 is CSARDISGSSYNEQFF. The gene calls are TRBV20-1 and TRBJ2-1; the match to TRBD2 covers 9 bases. The read stops 3 residues short of the end of the CDR3; the missing end is completed from the germline J gene. Germline V gene sequence: CDR1 DFQATT, CDR2 SNEGSKA (reference sequence). With 0 bases clipped from V and 0 bases from J, the junction kept 3 bases outside the gene matches. CDR3 length: 16 residues.

Note on this clone: Coverage ceases 3 residues before the CDR3 finishes, and the germline J gene fills in the end. The chain recombines TRBV6-1 with TRBJ1-4; D gene uncertain. Germline values: CDR1 MNHNS, CDR2 SASEGT. Trimming pared 4 bases from V and 4 bases from J, leaving 7 bases between. The CDR3 sequence is 13 residues long. The CDR3 bases that were read are TGTGCCAGCAGTGGAGGACTTAATGAAAAA. Protein sequence: CASSGGLNEK. The whole CDR3 protein reads CASSGGLNEKLFF.